The 10 T cell receptor beta chains presented below share a single source sample, sequenced in a study of T-cell reconstitution after alpha-beta-depleted transplantation in children. A TCRbeta library incorporating unique molecular identifiers was prepared. TCRdb called the PCR reads again in MiXCR, with one record for every CDR3 protein. In the table there are approximately 430,000 distinct CDR3 sequences, roughly 17% of which are singletons. Sequences were derived from PBMCs, mostly from graft donor cells, sampled 360 days after TCRalphabeta/CD19-depleted stem cell transplant. These receptor sequences come from a boy less than two years old who had a stem cell transplant for Wiskott-Aldrich syndrome, so the T cells may come from the graft donor.

The chain has TRBV29-1 and TRBJ1-1; TRBD1 matches 8 bases. The J segment lost 6 bases and the V segment lost 4 bases, leaving 7 bases of the junction unmatched. Germline V gene data show CDR1 as SQVTM and CDR2 as ANQGSEA. The CDR3 extends over 13 amino acids. The CDR3 nucleotides read TGCAGCGTTGGAAGGGACAGGATGGCTGAAGCTTTCTTT. Translating it yields CSVGRDRMAEAFF.

On this clonotype: This clone may be a read error of a much larger clone one base away. The chain joins TRBV12-3 or TRBV12-4 to TRBJ2-1, with TRBD2 identical over 9 bases. The CDR3 contains 16 residues. The CDR3 region is CASSVAGVSAYNEQFF. CDR3 nucleotide sequence: TGTGCCAGCAGTGTAGCGGGAGTTTCCGCCTACAATGAGCAGTTCTTC.

The V call is TRBV4-1, the J call TRBJ2-7; no firm D call. V shed 4 bases and J shed 4 bases, with 17 bases lying between them. Germline assignment: CDR1 MGHRA and CDR2 YSYEKL. The CDR3 is 15 amino acids. The DNA for the CDR3 is TGCGCCAGCAGCCCCTATTTGGACCGGGCGTACGAGCAGTACTTC. This gives the protein CASSPYLDRAYEQYF.

In its sample, this clonotype was seen a few times. V and J are TRBV20-1 and TRBJ2-7, with D uncertain. The CDR3 contains 12 residues. CDR1 is DFQATT, CDR2 SNEGSKA, per germline (reference sequence). The V end was cut by 6 bases, the J end by 0 bases, with 9 bases between. CDR3 amino acids: CSAGQDSYEQYF. DNA of the CDR3: TGCAGTGCCGGGCAGGACTCCTACGAGCAGTACTTC.

This clonotype was recorded a few times. CDR3 DNA sequence: TGTGCCAGCAGTCCTTCTTCAGGGGGGAACACTGAAGCTTTCTTT. Its protein is CASSPSSGGNTEAFF. The chain links TRBV7-9 to TRBJ1-1, with 7 positions matching TRBD1. In germline, CDR1 is SEHNR, CDR2 FQNEAQ (reference sequence). The CDR3 consists of 15 residues. V was pared by 6 bases and J by 1 base, with 8 bases of the junction left unmatched.

This clonotype was seen more than once but under ten times. This rearrangement joins TRBV5-1 to TRBJ2-1, with 11 positions matching TRBD2. The CDR3 sequence is 20 residues long. The trim removed 1 base at V and 3 bases at J, leaving 15 bases unmatched. Germline CDR1 is SGHRS and CDR2 is YFSETQ. The CDR3 nucleotides are TGCGCCAGCAGCTTGTTTAGCGGGGGGGCCGTGTTGGAGCTCTACAATGAGCAGTTCTTC. Translated, it gives CASSLFSGGAVLELYNEQFF.

This clonotype occurred a few times. The chain joins TRBV7-8 to TRBJ2-1; tentatively, D is TRBD1 (8 bases). CDR3 length: 16 residues. V gave up 3 bases and J gave up 5 bases, with 17 bases separating them. Per the germline V gene, CDR1 is SGHVS and CDR2 is FQNEAQ. CDR3 amino acids: CASSFGQGGNDNEQFF. For the CDR3, the DNA is TGTGCCAGCAGCTTCGGACAGGGAGGGAACGACAATGAGCAGTTCTTC.

This clonotype was detected only a few times. The J gene is TRBJ2-1, the V gene TRBV5-4, with 11 bases lining up with TRBD1. The CDR3 spans 15 residues. CDR1 is SGHNT and CDR2 is YYREEE in the germline V gene (reference sequence). The J segment lost 7 bases and the V segment lost 0 bases, leaving 3 bases of the junction unmatched. The CDR3 here is CASSLGGQGGNEQFF. The CDR3 DNA reads as TGTGCCAGCAGCTTGGGGGGACAGGGGGGAAATGAGCAGTTCTTC.

This clonotype has only one observation. The chain recombines TRBV5-3 with TRBJ1-4; TRBD1 matches at 10 bases. TRBV5-3 is known as an ORF, though its function is uncertain. J gave up 1 base and V 8 bases, and 11 bases lay outside the gene matches. The CDR3 length is 17 residues. The CDR3 is CASEPGQGRRTNEKLFF. As DNA, the CDR3 is TGTGCCAGTGAACCGGGACAGGGGAGGAGAACTAATGAAAAACTGTTTTTT.

The chain has TRBV5-1 and TRBJ2-2; maybe TRBD2 (6 bases). Trimming took 3 bases from V and 9 from J, leaving 18 bases between them. Per germline, CDR1 SGHRS and CDR2 YFSETQ. The CDR3 covers 15 residues. The CDR3 DNA follows: TGCGCCAGCAGCTCCTCCTTGGCGGGGCAACGGGAGCTGTTTTTT. Its protein product is CASSSSLAGQRELFF. The variable domain in full, completed from reference TRBV5-1 and TRBJ2-2, reads KAGVTQTPRYLIKTRGQQVTLSCSPISGHRSVSWYQQTPGQGLQFLFEYFSETQRNKGNFPGRFSGRQFSNSRSEMNVSTLELGDSALYLCASSSSLAGQRELFFGEGSRLTVL.